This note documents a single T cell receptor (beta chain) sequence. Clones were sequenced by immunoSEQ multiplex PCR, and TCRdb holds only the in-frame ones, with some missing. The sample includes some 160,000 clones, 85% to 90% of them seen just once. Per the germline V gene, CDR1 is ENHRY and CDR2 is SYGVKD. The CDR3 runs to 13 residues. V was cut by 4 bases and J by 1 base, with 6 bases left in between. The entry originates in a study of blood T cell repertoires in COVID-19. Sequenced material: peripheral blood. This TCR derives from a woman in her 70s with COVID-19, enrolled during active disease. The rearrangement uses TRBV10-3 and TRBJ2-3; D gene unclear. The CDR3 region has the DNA TGTGCCATCAGTGCTCCCGGCACAGATACGCAGTATTTT. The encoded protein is CAISAPGTDTQYF.